This T cell receptor (beta chain) was sequenced during a study of early T cells in non-severe SARS-CoV-2 infection. There are a few counts of this clonotype. Its specificity is not known. Study results and caveats: Using VDJdb, the matching emphasized anti-spike CD8 responses while missing private and CD4 specificities.

Individual cDNA molecules were tagged with unique molecular identifiers. TCRdb re-derived calls from the 5' RACE reads in MiXCR, one entry per CDR3 protein. The profile shows tens of thousands of distinct CDR3 sequences, around 5% of them singletons. CDR1 WNHNN and CDR2 SYGVQD come from the germline V gene (reference sequence). With 8 bases removed from V and 6 bases from J, the gap between germline ends came to 20 bases. The CDR3 extends over 16 amino acids. The clonotype comes from an adult who was a healthcare worker with PCR-confirmed SARS-CoV-2 infection or an uninfected control (not recorded which). V usage is TRBV10-1 and J usage is TRBJ1-6, with a weak D call TRBD1 (5 bases). The sequencing input was whole blood. CDR3 residues: CASPYRNFNFNSPLHF. The CDR3 region has the DNA TGCGCCAGCCCATACAGGAACTTCAACTTTAATTCACCCCTCCACTTT.